This TCR beta chain was sequenced during a study of T cell repertoires in cytomegalovirus infection. For this clonotype: No antigen is known for it.

The germline V gene encodes CDR1 MGHRA and CDR2 YSYEKL. Trimming removed 6 bases at V and 8 bases at J, with 7 bases between. The CDR3 is made up of 10 amino acids. Each CDR3 protein gets one entry after TCRdb re-called the reads with MiXCR. Found here are approximately 770,000 distinct CDR3 sequences, about 27% of them singletons; the top ten hold 13%. Sequencing was performed on cultured CD8+ T cells from PBMCs, taken from culture after CMV antigen stimulation. The chain recombines TRBV4-1 with TRBJ1-1, with a tentative D call TRBD1 (5 bases). The sequence came from a human donor in good health (CMV status not recorded). Some clones in this sample may be carry-over from other donors' samples. The CDR3: CASRGDEAFF. CDR3 DNA: TGCGCCAGCAGGGGGGACGAAGCTTTCTTT.